One T cell receptor beta chain is described in this entry. Approximately 30,000 T cell genomes (around 200 ng DNA) went into each sorted-subset replicate. Clones were sequenced by immunoSEQ multiplex PCR, and TCRdb holds only the in-frame ones, with some missing. The sample shows 2,500,000 or so clones, around nine tenths of them seen only once. This sample is drawn from a study of shared clonotypes between healthy human individuals. CDR3 size: 16 residues. V lost 4 bases, J lost 7 bases, and 20 bases lay in between. Per germline, CDR1 SGHTS and CDR2 YDEGEE. The chain couples TRBV5-8 to TRBJ1-4; D not resolved. The receptor was derived from a man between 18 and 35 years old in good health. Sample: naive CD4+ T cells sorted from blood. The subset here: CD45RA+ positively selected. DNA of the CDR3: TGTGCCAGCAGCCGTCGGAGGGTGCAACTAAGTGAAAAACTGTTTTTT. Amino acids: CASSRRRVQLSEKLFF. Supplemented by reference TRBV5-8 and TRBJ1-4, the full variable domain reads EAGVTQSPTHLIKTRGQQATLRCSPISGHTSVYWYQQALGLGLQFLLWYDEGEERNRGNFPPRFSGRQFPNYSSELNVNALELEDSALYLCASSRRRVQLSEKLFFGSGTQLSVL.